These T cell receptor beta chains were read from a single sample in a study of cytomegalovirus exposure and HLA in healthy donors. Sequencing used immunoSEQ multiplex PCR; TCRdb keeps in-frame clones, though not all of them. The repertoire table contains tens of thousands of clones. The sample was PBMCs. The receptors come from a male donor in good health and CMV-seronegative. CDR3s include the opening cysteine and the closing phenylalanine or tryptophan. D genes are given only for firm matches. Clone size appears in some rows only: once, few, many, or a class for an expanded clone.

V	D	size	J	CDR3	DNA
TRBV6-5	-	-	TRBJ2-7	CASGPRGRGGEQYF	TGTGCCAGCGGTCCTCGCGGGAGAGGGGGCGAGCAGTACTTC
TRBV30	TRBD1	-	TRBJ1-2	CAWSLKGARDEKAF	TGTGCCTGGAGTTTGAAGGGGGCTAGGGATGAAAAGGCCTTC
TRBV29-1	-	-	TRBJ2-3	CSAQIDTQYF	TGCAGCGCCCAAATAGATACGCAGTATTTT
TRBV19	-	-	TRBJ2-7	CASSSGAYEQYF	TGTGCCAGTAGTAGCGGCGCCTACGAGCAGTACTTC
TRBV29-1	TRBD1	-	TRBJ1-2	CRAGTGSLGYGYTF	TGCAGAGCCGGGACAGGGAGTCTTGGCTATGGCTACACCTTC
TRBV4-1	-	-	TRBJ1-5	CASSSRPLRVSNQPQHF	TGCGCCAGCAGCAGCCGGCCCCTCCGGGTAAGCAATCAGCCCCAGCATTTT
TRBV15	-	-	TRBJ1-2	CATSRGDYGYTF	TGTGCCACCAGCAGAGGAGACTATGGCTACACCTTC
TRBV5-6	-	-	TRBJ2-1	CASSLFVYLSDNEQFF	TGTGCCAGCAGCTTGTTCGTCTACCTCTCCGACAATGAGCAGTTCTTC
TRBV5-5	TRBD1	-	TRBJ1-5	CASKGQGNQPQHF	TGTGCCAGCAAGGGACAGGGCAATCAGCCCCAGCATTTT
TRBV27	-	-	TRBJ2-7	CASRLGQSYEQYF	TGTGCCAGCAGGTTGGGCCAGTCCTACGAGCAGTACTTC
TRBV5-1	-	-	TRBJ1-1	CASSLVAGGTEAFF	TGCGCCAGCAGCTTGGTGGCGGGAGGCACTGAAGCTTTCTTT
TRBV11-2	TRBD1	-	TRBJ1-1	CASSSLTGGETEAFF	TGTGCCAGCAGCTCCCTGACAGGGGGAGAAACTGAAGCTTTCTTT
TRBV27	-	-	TRBJ2-2	CASSFESPIRWPPTNTGELFF	TGTGCCAGCAGTTTCGAGAGTCCTATAAGATGGCCCCCGACAAACACCGGGGAGCTGTTTTTT
TRBV6-6	TRBD1	-	TRBJ2-7	CASSPIRTGLAYEQYF	TGTGCCAGCAGTCCTATTCGGACAGGATTAGCCTACGAGCAGTACTTC
TRBV5-3	-	-	TRBJ2-3	CARSLTRDTDTQYF	TGTGCCAGAAGCTTGACCCGGGACACAGATACGCAGTATTTT
TRBV19	TRBD1	-	TRBJ1-5	CASSIGVGRGSHQPQHF	TGTGCCAGTAGTATAGGTGTAGGCAGGGGGAGCCATCAGCCCCAGCATTTT
TRBV6-1	-	-	TRBJ2-7	CASSRGYEQYF	TGTGCCAGCAGTAGAGGCTACGAGCAGTACTTC
TRBV5-1	TRBD1	-	TRBJ1-3	CASRRDSSGNTIYF	TGCGCCAGCAGGAGGGACAGCTCTGGAAACACCATATATTTT
TRBV6-5	-	-	TRBJ2-1	CASSPLPSSDNEQFF	TGTGCCAGCAGTCCACTACCGAGCTCCGACAATGAGCAGTTCTTC
TRBV15	-	-	TRBJ1-4	CATSRVVGATNEKLFF	TGTGCCACCAGCAGAGTTGTCGGGGCAACTAATGAAAAACTGTTTTTT
TRBV5-1	TRBD1	-	TRBJ1-5	CASSLTGTDQPQHF	TGCGCCAGCAGCTTAACCGGGACAGATCAGCCCCAGCATTTT
TRBV4-1	-	-	TRBJ2-3	CASSQDINTQYF	TGCGCCAGCAGCCAAGATATAAATACGCAGTATTTT
TRBV6-5	TRBD1	-	TRBJ1-1	CASSRQGRGSTEAFF	TGTGCCAGCAGCCGACAGGGGAGGGGGAGCACTGAAGCTTTCTTT
TRBV11-3	TRBD2	-	TRBJ2-3	CASSYTSGSFTDTQYF	TGTGCCAGCAGTTATACTAGCGGGAGCTTTACAGATACGCAGTATTTT
TRBV4-3	-	-	TRBJ1-1	CASSQVGGGSTEAFF	TGCGCCAGCAGCCAAGTCGGGGGAGGGAGCACTGAAGCTTTCTTT
TRBV15	TRBD1	-	TRBJ1-2	CATSRGDRANYGYTF	TGTGCCACCAGCAGAGGAGACAGGGCTAACTATGGCTACACCTTC
TRBV23-1	TRBD1	-	TRBJ2-7	CASSQDDQGDRRSSYEQYF	TGCGCCAGCAGTCAAGACGATCAGGGGGACCGGAGGAGCTCCTACGAGCAGTACTTC
TRBV11-2	TRBD1	-	TRBJ2-7	CASSATDRGYEQYF	TGTGCCAGCAGCGCCACGGACAGGGGTTACGAGCAGTACTTC
TRBV27	-	-	TRBJ2-1	CASISHQAGSYNEQFF	TGTGCCAGCATTTCACATCAGGCTGGTTCCTACAATGAGCAGTTCTTC
TRBV2	-	-	TRBJ1-4	CASSTRVAALELFF	TGTGCCAGCAGTACTCGGGTCGCTGCTCTTGAACTGTTTTTT
TRBV27	TRBD1	-	TRBJ1-2	CASSLLNDRVGYTF	TGTGCCAGCAGTTTACTAAACGACAGGGTAGGCTACACCTTC
TRBV15	-	-	TRBJ1-1	CATSRDSQPNTEAFF	TGTGCCACCAGCAGAGATTCACAGCCGAACACTGAAGCTTTCTTT
TRBV7-2	-	-	TRBJ1-2	CASSLPGFNYGYTF	TGTGCCAGCAGCCTCCCGGGGTTTAACTATGGCTACACCTTC
TRBV30	-	-	TRBJ2-2	CAWAMAGGGYNTGELFF	TGTGCCTGGGCAATGGCAGGGGGAGGTTATAACACCGGGGAGCTGTTTTTT
TRBV7-8	-	-	TRBJ2-7	CASSLADRDNSYEQYF	TGTGCCAGCAGCTTAGCAGACCGGGACAACTCCTACGAGCAGTACTTC
TRBV7-6	-	-	TRBJ1-1	CATPPTGHPSGALNTEAFF	TGTGCCACCCCTCCCACCGGTCACCCGTCGGGAGCACTGAACACTGAAGCTTTCTTT
TRBV4-1	-	-	TRBJ1-3	CAPSQDRLRQRTGNTIYF	TGCGCCCCTAGCCAAGATAGGCTCCGGCAGCGGACTGGAAACACCATATATTTT
TRBV27	TRBD2	-	TRBJ2-7	CASSVRPSGSSYEQYF	TGTGCCAGCAGTGTACGGCCTAGCGGAAGCTCCTACGAGCAGTACTTC
TRBV7-8	TRBD2	-	TRBJ2-1	CASSLVPSGNNEQFF	TGTGCCAGCAGCTTAGTCCCTAGCGGGAACAATGAGCAGTTCTTC
TRBV19	TRBD2	-	TRBJ2-3	CASSIGGDRDTQYF	TGTGCCAGTAGTATCGGGGGGGACCGGGATACGCAGTATTTT
TRBV19	-	-	TRBJ2-3	CASSIGSTDTQYF	TGTGCCAGTAGTATAGGGAGTACAGATACGCAGTATTTT
TRBV18	TRBD2	-	TRBJ2-3	CASSPGLAESTDTQYF	TGTGCCAGCTCCCCAGGACTAGCGGAAAGCACAGATACGCAGTATTTT
TRBV30	-	-	TRBJ2-3	CAWSVRRWADTQYF	TGTGCCTGGAGTGTACGGCGGTGGGCAGATACGCAGTATTTT
TRBV6-6	-	-	TRBJ2-5	CASSYGTGETQYF	TGTGCCAGCAGTTACGGTACGGGAGAGACCCAGTACTTC
TRBV30	-	-	TRBJ2-1	CAWSADPRFNEQFF	TGTGCCTGGAGTGCCGACCCTAGGTTCAATGAGCAGTTCTTC
TRBV18	TRBD1	-	TRBJ1-2	CASSPTTTGNYGYTF	TGTGCCAGCTCACCGACAACGACAGGGAACTATGGCTACACCTTC
TRBV9	-	-	TRBJ2-1	CASSSPTGYGYNEQFF	TGTGCCAGCAGCTCCCCAACAGGGTACGGCTACAATGAGCAGTTCTTC
TRBV28	TRBD2	medium-sized	TRBJ2-1	CASSLGTSGEQFF	TGTGCCAGCAGTTTAGGGACTAGCGGCGAGCAGTTCTTC
TRBV7-6	TRBD1	-	TRBJ2-1	CASSSRTGFQQFF	TGTGCCAGCAGCTCAAGGACAGGGTTTCAGCAGTTCTTC
TRBV5-1	-	-	TRBJ1-4	CASSPTAAGANEKLFF	TGCGCCAGCAGCCCTACGGCGGCGGGAGCTAATGAAAAACTGTTTTTT